These 25 T cell receptor beta chains were sequenced from one sample in a study of a mutant IDH1 vaccine in newly diagnosed glioma. Measured with immunoSEQ multiplex PCR; TCRdb has only the in-frame clones, and not every one. Here the sample spans about 32,000 clones, approximately 80% being singletons. Time point denoted: week 35, safety follow-up. In every dose of vaccine, 300 ug of mutant IDH1 20-mer peptide was given alongside topical imiquimod. No antigen has been identified for these receptors. This material consisted of PBMCs, taken from a glioma patient whose treatment included an IDH1 peptide vaccine. Receptor source: a man aged 25 to 45 with glioma.

The V call is TRBV4-1, the J call TRBJ1-2, with TRBD1 as a possible D gene (5 bases). The V and J ends lost 4 bases and 8 bases respectively, with 23 bases between them. The CDR3 is made up of 16 amino acids. The germline gives CDR1 MGHRA, CDR2 YSYEKL. CDR3 sequence reads: CASSLQQEVGGEGYTF. The CDR3 coding sequence is TGCGCCAGCAGCCTCCAACAGGAGGTTGGAGGAGAAGGCTACACCTTC.

The J gene is TRBJ2-3, the V gene TRBV19; D is perhaps TRBD1 (5 bases). The germline CDR1 and CDR2 sequences are LNHDA and SQIVND (reference sequence). V lost 6 bases and J 3 bases, leaving 13 bases between the germline ends. The CDR3 totals 14 residues. CDR3 coding DNA: TGTGCCAGTAGAGGGGTGGATGGGACAGATACGCAGTATTTT. This codes for CASRGVDGTDTQYF.

The V call is TRBV5-5, the J call TRBJ2-7; 9 bases fit TRBD1. CDR3 length: 16 amino acids. Germline CDR1 and CDR2: SGHKS and YYEKEE (reference sequence). The ends lost 0 bases at V and 5 bases at J; junction bases unmatched: 9. CDR3 bases: TGTGCCAGCAGCTTGGTTAGGGGACAGGGCGACGACGAGCAGTACTTC. Translation gives CASSLVRGQGDDEQYF.

This chain uses TRBV7-2 with TRBJ1-1; 8 bases match TRBD1. The CDR3 consists of 13 residues. Germline trimming cut 2 bases from V and 5 bases from J; bases unmatched to any gene: 1. Germline CDR1 reads SGHTA; CDR2 reads FQGNSA. The CDR3 DNA is TGTGCCAGCAGCTTACGACAGGGGACTGAAGCTTTCTTT. Encoded protein: CASSLRQGTEAFF.

This rearrangement joins TRBV5-1 to TRBJ1-4; no firm D call. V was pared by 0 bases and J by 8 bases, with 11 bases between. CDR1 and CDR2 (germline): SGHRS, YFSETQ. There are 14 residues in the CDR3. The CDR3 spells CASSLGQREEKLFF. The DNA of the CDR3 is TGCGCCAGCAGCTTGGGGCAGAGGGAAGAAAAACTGTTTTTT.

The rearrangement links TRBV2 to TRBJ1-1, with D tentatively TRBD1 (6 bases). V shed 10 bases and J shed 1 base, with 13 bases lying between them. Per germline, CDR1 SNHLY and CDR2 FYNNEI. CDR3 length equals 13 residues. The CDR3 coding sequence is TGTGCCACCTTAACAGGGAGGAACACTGAAGCTTTCTTT. It translates to CATLTGRNTEAFF.

The chain links TRBV19 to TRBJ1-2, with a possible D match to TRBD1 (6 bases). Germline loops: CDR1 LNHDA, CDR2 SQIVND (reference sequence). With 3 bases removed from V and 6 bases from J, the gap between germline ends came to 11 bases. The CDR3 is 13 amino acids. CDR3 sequence (DNA): TGTGCCAGTAGTATTGAACAGGGCCATGGCTACACCTTC. The encoded protein is CASSIEQGHGYTF.

The chain uses TRBV13 and TRBJ2-5; no clear D gene. Germline CDR1 and CDR2: PRHDT and FYEKMQ (reference sequence). This CDR3 has 12 amino acids. V lost 2 bases, J lost 7 bases, and 8 bases lay in between. In DNA form, the CDR3 reads TGTGCCAGCAGCTTATTGGATTCGACCCAGTACTTC. This codes for CASSLLDSTQYF. The full variable domain, with the rest looked up from reference TRBV13 and TRBJ2-5, is AAGVIQSPRHLIKEKRETATLKCYPIPRHDTVYWYQQGPGQDPQFLISFYEKMQSDKGSIPDRFSAQQFSDYHSELNMSSLELGDSALYFCASSLLDSTQYFGPGTRLLVL.

The chain links TRBV29-1 to TRBJ1-2; 7 nucleotides agree with TRBD1. The length of the CDR3 is 14 residues. Germline lookup yields CDR1 SQVTM and CDR2 ANQGSEA. V gave up 7 bases and J gave up 0 bases; unmatched junction bases: 8. The chain's CDR3 is CSARGTETNYGYTF. The CDR3 DNA is TGCAGCGCAAGAGGGACAGAGACTAACTATGGCTACACCTTC.

The genes are TRBV7-6 and TRBJ1-5; D is uncertain. Germline CDR1 and CDR2: SGHVS and FNYEAQ. This CDR3 is 14 amino acids long. Trimming removed 5 bases at V and 1 base at J, with 9 bases between. The CDR3, as DNA: TGTGCCAGCAGCCAGAGTGGAAGCAATCAGCCCCAGCATTTT. Translated: CASSQSGSNQPQHF.

J is TRBJ2-5 and V is TRBV10-3, with TRBD1 identical over 9 bases. Germline V gives CDR1 ENHRY, CDR2 SYGVKD. V lost 6 bases to trimming and J lost 4 bases; unmatched junction nucleotides: 12. This CDR3 is built from 16 residues. Written as DNA, the CDR3 is TGTGCCATCAGCCCAGGGGGGACAGGGACCCGAGAGACCCAGTACTTC. This translates into CAISPGGTGTRETQYF.

The rearrangement uses TRBV18 and TRBJ2-7; 7 nucleotides line up with TRBD1. V was clipped by 3 bases and J by 1 base; unmatched bases: 3. CDR3 length: 14 amino acids. Germline V lookup: CDR1 KGHSH, CDR2 LQKENI. CDR3 coding DNA: TGTGCCAGCTCACCTCCGACAGGGTCCTACGAGCAGTACTTC. Translating it yields CASSPPTGSYEQYF. Variable domain in full (rest from reference TRBV18 and TRBJ2-7): NAGVMQNPRHLVRRRGQEARLRCSPMKGHSHVYWYRQLPEEGLKFMVYLQKENIIDESGMPKERFSAEFPKEGPSILRIQQVVRGDSAAYFCASSPPTGSYEQYFGPGTRLTVT.

The CDR3 loop is CASSLLAGSNTGELFF. The CDR3, as DNA: TGTGCCAGCAGCTTATTAGCGGGCTCGAACACCGGGGAGCTGTTTTTT. The rearrangement uses TRBV7-2 and TRBJ2-2; TRBD2 matches at 7 bases. The germline CDR1 and CDR2 sequences are SGHTA and FQGNSA. The junction had 3 bases not matched to a gene; V was cut back by 2 bases and J by 0 bases. The CDR3 sequence is 16 residues long.

The chain links TRBV7-6 to TRBJ1-5; TRBD1 is a possible D gene (5 bases). V lost 1 base and J 3 bases, leaving 13 bases between the germline ends. Germline assignment: CDR1 SGHVS and CDR2 FNYEAQ. The CDR3 runs to 16 residues. The CDR3 sequence: CASSLGGPGPNQPQHF. CDR3 coding DNA: TGTGCCAGCAGCTTAGGGGGCCCCGGGCCCAATCAGCCCCAGCATTTT.

In this sample, this clone turned up once. This sequence joins TRBV2 and TRBJ2-1, with TRBD2 matching over 8 bases. The CDR3 sequence is 19 residues long. The ends lost 6 bases at V and 0 bases at J; junction bases unmatched: 16. Germline V gene data show CDR1 as SNHLY and CDR2 as FYNNEI. The CDR3 sequence is CASSTPGTREATSYNEQFF. The CDR3 DNA reads as TGTGCCAGCAGCACACCCGGGACTAGGGAAGCAACCTCCTACAATGAGCAGTTCTTC.

V and J are TRBV2 and TRBJ2-1; 7 nucleotides align to TRBD2. Germline V lookup: CDR1 SNHLY, CDR2 FYNNEI. The CDR3 consists of 16 residues. After removal of 6 bases from V and 8 bases from J, the junction contained 16 bases not matched to a gene. The CDR3 spells CASRGPSGRDFYEQFF. In nucleotides, the CDR3 is TGTGCCAGCAGGGGCCCTAGCGGCAGGGACTTCTATGAGCAGTTCTTC.

Of note for this clone: The DNA is omitted, as the CDR3 cannot be located on it reliably, and the CDR3 follows TCRdb's listing. The chain couples TRBV6-5 to TRBJ2-2. The CDR3 comprises 15 residues, both ends counted. From germline, CDR1 is MNHEY and CDR2 SVGAGI. The chain's CDR3 is CASSYVGPNTGELFF.

The rearrangement uses TRBV6-5 and TRBJ1-1; perhaps TRBD1 as D (5 bases). This CDR3 spans 14 amino acids. From germline, CDR1 is MNHEY and CDR2 SVGAGI. V was clipped by 4 bases and J by 4 bases, with 13 bases between them. The CDR3 DNA follows: TGTGCCAGCAGTTTAGGGACCATGGGCACTGAAGCTTTCTTT. Amino acids: CASSLGTMGTEAFF.

This sequence joins TRBV5-1 and TRBJ1-4; TRBD1 agrees at 10 bases. In germline, CDR1 is SGHRS, CDR2 YFSETQ. CDR3 size: 15 residues. V gave up 0 bases and J gave up 8 bases; unmatched junction bases: 4. The CDR3 loop is CASSLVGTGEEKLFF. The CDR3 DNA reads TGCGCCAGCAGCTTGGTGGGGACAGGGGAAGAAAAACTGTTTTTT.

The V call is TRBV29-1, the J call TRBJ2-3; 15 bases are shared with TRBD2. CDR3 size: 16 residues. Losses at the gene ends were 6 bases for V and 3 bases for J; bases not matched to a gene: 7. Germline assignment: CDR1 SQVTM and CDR2 ANQGSEA. The CDR3 sequence: CSVGGLAGGRTDTQYF. The DNA for the CDR3 is TGCAGCGTGGGGGGACTAGCGGGAGGTAGAACAGATACGCAGTATTTT.

V gene TRBV2 combines with J gene TRBJ1-1, with a tentative D call TRBD1 (5 bases). V was cut by 2 bases and J by 1 base, with 11 bases left in between. Germline values: CDR1 SNHLY, CDR2 FYNNEI. This CDR3 is built from 15 residues. CDR3 sequence: CASSEHGGSNTEAFF. The CDR3 region has the DNA TGTGCCAGCAGTGAACATGGGGGATCGAACACTGAAGCTTTCTTT.

The chain joins TRBV6-4 to TRBJ1-1; the D is unclear. The CDR3 extends over 13 amino acids. In germline, CDR1 is MRHNA, CDR2 SNTAGT. Trimming cost V 5 bases and J 5 bases, with 12 bases left between them. The CDR3 here is CASSYLRGTEAFF. The CDR3 nucleotides read TGTGCCAGCAGTTACCTTCGGGGAACTGAAGCTTTCTTT.

This chain connects TRBV19 to TRBJ1-1, with a weak D call TRBD1 (6 bases). Per germline, CDR1 LNHDA and CDR2 SQIVND (reference sequence). This CDR3 comprises 13 residues. Trimming took 4 bases from V and 5 from J, leaving 11 bases between them. The chain's CDR3 is CASSTGDWTEAFF. The DNA of the CDR3 is TGTGCCAGTAGTACAGGGGATTGGACTGAAGCTTTCTTT.

This chain uses TRBV4-1 with TRBJ2-1, with 12 nucleotides matching TRBD2. This CDR3 has 18 residues. Germline trimming cut 4 bases from V and 10 bases from J; bases unmatched to any gene: 17. Germline V gene lookup returns CDR1 MGHRA and CDR2 YSYEKL. The CDR3 region is CASSPWTSGEKMEMEQFF. The CDR3 nucleotides read TGCGCCAGCAGCCCCTGGACTAGCGGGGAGAAAATGGAAATGGAGCAGTTCTTC.

The chain uses TRBV15 and TRBJ2-7; 11 bases map to TRBD2. The junction had 7 bases not matched to a gene; V was cut back by 5 bases and J by 1 base. This CDR3 has 16 residues. Looked up from germline, CDR1 is LNHNV and CDR2 is YYDKDF (reference sequence). The CDR3 spells CATSRPIAGGSYEQYF. The CDR3 DNA follows: TGTGCCACCAGCCGTCCCATAGCGGGAGGGTCCTACGAGCAGTACTTC.